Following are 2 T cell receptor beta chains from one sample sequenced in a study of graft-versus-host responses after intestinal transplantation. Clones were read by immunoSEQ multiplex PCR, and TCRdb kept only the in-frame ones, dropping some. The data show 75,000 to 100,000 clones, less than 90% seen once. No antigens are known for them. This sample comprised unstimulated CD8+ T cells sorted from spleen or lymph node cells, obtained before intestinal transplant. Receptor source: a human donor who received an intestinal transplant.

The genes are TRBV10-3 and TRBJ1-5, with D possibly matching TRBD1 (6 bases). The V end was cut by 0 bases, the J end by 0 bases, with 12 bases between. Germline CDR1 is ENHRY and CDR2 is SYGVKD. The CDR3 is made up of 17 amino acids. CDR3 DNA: TGTGCCATCAGTGAGTCCGGACAGACGTATAGCAATCAGCCCCAGCATTTT. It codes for CAISESGQTYSNQPQHF.

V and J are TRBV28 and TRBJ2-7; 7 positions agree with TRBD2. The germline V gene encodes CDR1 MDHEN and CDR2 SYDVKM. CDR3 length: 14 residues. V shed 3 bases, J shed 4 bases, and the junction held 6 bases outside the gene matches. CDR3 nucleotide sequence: TGTGCCAGCAGTTTCTGGGAGGGCCTATACGAGCAGTACTTC. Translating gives CASSFWEGLYEQYF.